The 20 T cell receptor beta chains listed next were all sequenced from one sample in a study of OX40 agonist ivuxolimab in advanced cancers. Using immunoSEQ multiplex PCR, the repertoire was profiled, and TCRdb retains in-frame clones only, with some absent. The data show some 33,000 clones, 80% to 95% seen once. Sample: CD4+ or CD8+ T cells sorted from blood, taken in a trial of the OX40 agonist ivuxolimab. The receptor set was obtained from an adult with an advanced solid tumor such as melanoma, head and neck, liver or kidney cancer.

Here the CDR3 DNA reads TGCGCCAGCAGCCAAGAGGTCAGGGTGGACTATGGCTACACCTTC. Its translation: CASSQEVRVDYGYTF. The chain has TRBV4-1 and TRBJ1-2, with a weak D call TRBD1 (5 bases). Deletions cut 0 bases from V and 3 bases from J, with 11 bases between. The CDR3 consists of 15 residues. CDR1 is MGHRA and CDR2 is YSYEKL in the germline V gene.

This clone came up a few times. The chain couples TRBV2 to TRBJ2-7; 8 nucleotides align to TRBD1. V lost 1 base, J lost 0 bases, and 2 bases stayed unmatched. This CDR3 has 15 residues. Germline values: CDR1 SNHLY, CDR2 FYNNEI. The CDR3 DNA reads TGTGCCAGCAGTGAAGGGGACAGGAGCTCCTACGAGCAGTACGTC. Translated, it gives CASSEGDRSSYEQYV.

The chain recombines TRBV7-9 with TRBJ2-3, with a tentative D call TRBD2 (6 bases). V was cut by 5 bases and J by 0 bases, with 15 bases left in between. CDR1 and CDR2 (germline): SEHNR, FQNEAQ (reference sequence). The CDR3 has 16 amino acids. The CDR3 reads CASSDWLGGSTDTQYF. Here the CDR3 DNA reads TGTGCCAGCAGCGACTGGCTGGGGGGAAGCACAGATACGCAGTATTTT.

The chain recombines TRBV6-5 with TRBJ1-1; TRBD1 matches at 8 bases. V was pared by 2 bases and J by 4 bases, with 6 bases of the junction left unmatched. The CDR3 length is 15 residues. Germline V CDR1 and CDR2: MNHEY, SVGAGI. The CDR3: CASSYVGRGLTEAFF. CDR3 sequence (DNA): TGTGCCAGCAGTTACGTAGGCAGGGGGCTCACTGAAGCTTTCTTT.

This chain links TRBV11-1 with TRBJ2-7; D is unclear. V dropped 8 bases and J dropped 2 bases, with 7 bases sitting between them. The CDR3 contains 11 residues. Germline CDR1 and CDR2: SGHAT and FQDESV (reference sequence). CDR3: CASDWAYEQYV. In nucleotides, the CDR3 is TGTGCCAGCGATTGGGCCTACGAGCAGTACGTC.

The chain has TRBV14 and TRBJ2-5; weak D call: TRBD1 (6 bases). Germline V lookup: CDR1 SGHDN, CDR2 FVKESK. The CDR3 runs 15 residues. Trimming stripped 3 bases from V and 5 bases from J, with 16 bases between. In nucleotides, the CDR3 is TGTGCCAGCAGCCAGACAGGCCTTCTGTGGGAGACCCAGTACTTC. Translation: CASSQTGLLWETQYF.

This clone was counted between two and nine times. The chain joins TRBV4-3 to TRBJ2-6, with D possibly matching TRBD1 (6 bases). The germline CDR1 and CDR2 sequences are LGHNA and YSLEER. The V end lost 3 bases, the J end lost 1 base, and 10 bases lay between the germline ends. The CDR3 totals 16 residues. CDR3 nucleotides: TGCGCCAGCAGCCAGGAGACAGGTTCTGGGGCCAACGTCCTGACTTTC. Translating it yields CASSQETGSGANVLTF.

This clone was seen only once. V usage is TRBV19 and J usage is TRBJ1-1, with D unclear. Trimming shortened V by 1 base and J by 0 bases, and 6 bases separated the two germline ends. CDR1 is LNHDA, CDR2 SQIVND, per germline (reference sequence). The CDR3 is made up of 14 amino acids. The CDR3 region has the DNA TGTGCCAGTAGTATAGGGGGTGTGAACACTGAAGCTTTCTTT. The encoded protein is CASSIGGVNTEAFF.

V is TRBV6-6 and J is TRBJ2-3; D might be TRBD1 or TRBD2, each matching 5 bases. Trimming left V 2 bases short and J 3 bases short, with 6 bases between. The germline gives CDR1 MNHNY, CDR2 SVGAGI (reference sequence). The CDR3 runs 13 residues. The CDR3 DNA sequence: TGTGCCAGCAGTTACGGGGGAACAGATACGCAGTATTTT. Translating gives CASSYGGTDTQYF.

V gene TRBV7-3 combines with J gene TRBJ2-1, with 7 positions matching TRBD1. The germline V gene encodes CDR1 SGHTA and CDR2 FQGTGA. This CDR3 has 15 amino acids. V dropped 3 bases and J dropped 0; count of bases not matched to a gene: 2. CDR3 sequence: CASSLGQTSYNEQFF. The DNA of the CDR3 is TGTGCCAGCAGCTTGGGACAGACCTCCTACAATGAGCAGTTCTTC.

The chain uses TRBV27 and TRBJ2-1; 7 nucleotides agree with TRBD1. The CDR3 is made up of 16 amino acids. Germline lookup yields CDR1 MNHEY and CDR2 SMNVEV (reference sequence). V lost 1 base to trimming and J lost 3 bases; unmatched junction nucleotides: 6. The CDR3 sequence is CASSLFPQGDYNEQFF. The CDR3 DNA reads as TGTGCCAGCAGTTTATTCCCCCAGGGGGACTACAATGAGCAGTTCTTC.

This clone was recorded a few times. The chain combines TRBV29-1 with TRBJ1-4; 9 nucleotides align to TRBD1. Trimming at V came to 6 bases and at J to 7 bases, leaving 18 bases not matched to a gene. Germline V CDR1 and CDR2: SQVTM, ANQGSEA. This CDR3 contains 17 residues. CDR3 loop: CSVHLLQDRGEGEKLFF. The CDR3 DNA reads TGCAGCGTCCACCTACTCCAGGACAGGGGCGAGGGTGAAAAACTGTTTTTT. Complete variable domain (other parts from reference TRBV29-1 and TRBJ1-4): SAVISQKPSRDICQRGTSLTIQCQVDSQVTMMFWYRQQPGQSLTLIATANQGSEATYESGFVIDKFPISRPNLTFSTLTVSNMSPEDSSIYLCSVHLLQDRGEGEKLFFGSGTQLSVL.

The chain has TRBV6-1 and TRBJ2-7; possibly TRBD1 for D (6 bases). The V and J ends lost 6 bases and 1 base respectively, with 10 bases between them. CDR3 length: 13 residues. The germline gives CDR1 MNHNS, CDR2 SASEGT. CDR3 region: CASRSTGSYEQYV. CDR3 in DNA: TGTGCCAGCAGGAGCACAGGGTCCTACGAGCAGTACGTC.

This clone was seen just once. This chain uses TRBV6-1 with TRBJ2-1; 10 nucleotides line up with TRBD2. Trimming at V came to 4 bases and at J to 7 bases, leaving 7 bases not matched to a gene. Germline CDR1 is MNHNS and CDR2 is SASEGT. This CDR3 is built from 15 residues. The CDR3 nucleotides are TGTGCCAGCAGTGTAAGGCTAGCGGGAGCAAATGAGCAGTTCTTC. Translation: CASSVRLAGANEQFF.

The J gene is TRBJ1-6, the V gene TRBV27; D possibly corresponds to TRBD1 (5 bases). The CDR3 covers 13 residues. The germline V gene encodes CDR1 MNHEY and CDR2 SMNVEV (reference sequence). V dropped 6 bases and J dropped 4 bases, with 7 bases sitting between them. The CDR3: CASRGEYNSPLHF. The DNA for the CDR3 is TGTGCCAGCAGAGGGGAATATAATTCACCCCTCCACTTT.

Written as DNA, the CDR3 is TGTGCCAGCAGCGAAGGCGTCGGAAAACTGTTTTTT. It yields the protein CASSEGVGKLFF. The V call is TRBV9, the J call TRBJ1-4, with D uncertain. Trimming removed 3 bases from V and 10 bases from J, with 10 bases in between. Germline V gene sequence: CDR1 SGDLS, CDR2 YYNGEE. The CDR3 is 12 amino acids.

The V call is TRBV29-1, the J call TRBJ2-6; D ambiguous. The V and J ends lost 1 base and 4 bases respectively, with 8 bases between them. In germline, CDR1 is SQVTM, CDR2 ANQGSEA. The CDR3 is 14 amino acids. The CDR3 spells CSVEVGRGANVLTF. CDR3 in DNA: TGCAGCGTTGAAGTAGGGCGCGGGGCCAACGTCCTGACTTTC.

The chain uses TRBV7-8 and TRBJ1-2, with TRBD1 matching 7 bases. CDR3 size: 14 residues. The germline V gene encodes CDR1 SGHVS and CDR2 FQNEAQ. The J segment lost 8 bases and the V segment lost 5 bases, leaving 11 bases of the junction unmatched. The CDR3 spells CASSENRGSGGYTF. CDR3 coding DNA: TGTGCCAGCAGCGAAAACAGGGGAAGTGGCGGCTACACCTTC.

The chain has TRBV30 and TRBJ2-7; 8 bases align to TRBD1. This CDR3 is 12 amino acids long. Germline CDR1 is GTSNPN and CDR2 is SVGIG (reference sequence). V lost 7 bases and J lost 4; bases outside the gene matches: 6. The CDR3 loop is CAYRQGRYEQYF. Written as DNA, the CDR3 is TGTGCCTATCGACAGGGGAGGTACGAGCAGTACTTC.

This clone is medium-sized (0.01 to 0.1%). V usage is TRBV5-1 and J usage is TRBJ2-7, with D uncertain. The V gene lost 5 bases and the J gene lost 7 bases, with 4 bases spanning the gap. The CDR3 has 9 residues. Germline V gene lookup returns CDR1 SGHRS and CDR2 YFSETQ. The CDR3 loop reads CASRGEQYV. CDR3 nucleotides: TGCGCCAGCAGGGGGGAGCAGTACGTC.